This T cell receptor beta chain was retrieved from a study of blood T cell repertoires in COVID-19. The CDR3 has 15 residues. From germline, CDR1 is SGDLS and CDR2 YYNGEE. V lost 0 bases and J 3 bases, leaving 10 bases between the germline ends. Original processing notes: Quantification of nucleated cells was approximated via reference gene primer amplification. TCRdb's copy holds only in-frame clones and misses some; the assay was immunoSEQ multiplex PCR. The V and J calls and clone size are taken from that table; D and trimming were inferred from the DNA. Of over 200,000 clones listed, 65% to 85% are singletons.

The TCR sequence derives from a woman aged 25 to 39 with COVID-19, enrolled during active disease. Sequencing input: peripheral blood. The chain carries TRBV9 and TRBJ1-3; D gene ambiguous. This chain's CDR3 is CASSVADSVGNTIYF. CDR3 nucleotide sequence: TGTGCCAGCAGCGTAGCCGACTCTGTTGGAAACACCATATATTTT.